This TCR beta chain was recorded in a study of OX40 agonist ivuxolimab in advanced cancers. Sequenced by immunoSEQ multiplex PCR; TCRdb stores in-frame clones only, minus some. This sample has approximately 68,000 clones; roughly 90% occur once, and the top ten carry roughly 10%. This specimen consisted of CD4+ or CD8+ T cells sorted from blood, obtained in a trial of the OX40 agonist ivuxolimab. The TCR comes from an adult with an advanced solid tumor such as melanoma, head and neck, liver or kidney cancer.

The CDR3 loop reads CASSVRLGERTDTQYF. CDR3 DNA sequence: TGTGCCAGCAGCGTAAGGTTAGGGGAGCGCACAGATACGCAGTATTTT. The chain links TRBV9 to TRBJ2-3; either TRBD1 or TRBD2 may fit D (5 bases each). Trimming shortened V by 1 base and J by 1 base, and 13 bases separated the two germline ends. The CDR3 covers 16 residues. The germline CDR1 and CDR2 sequences are SGDLS and YYNGEE.